A single sample is the source of the 27 T cell receptor beta chains below, sequenced in a study of blood T cell repertoires in COVID-19. Clones were sequenced by immunoSEQ multiplex PCR, and TCRdb holds only the in-frame ones, with some missing. This table holds around 280,000 clones, about 90% found once. The sequencing input was PBMCs or T cells enriched from blood (not recorded which). Receptors were obtained from a woman between 18 and 30 years old with acute COVID-19.

In regard to this clone: Other nucleotide sequences from this sample produce the same CDR3. The chain uses TRBV28 and TRBJ2-7, with 8 bases fitting TRBD2. J gave up 5 bases and V 1 base, and 4 bases lay outside the gene matches. The CDR3 totals 14 residues. The germline gives CDR1 MDHEN, CDR2 SYDVKM. The CDR3 reads CASSLSGGSNEQYF. CDR3 nucleotide sequence: TGTGCCAGCAGTTTATCGGGAGGGAGCAACGAGCAGTACTTC.

The chain has TRBV13 and TRBJ2-3, with 9 bases matching TRBD2. Germline CDR1 and CDR2: PRHDT and FYEKMQ (reference sequence). There are 15 residues in the CDR3. J was trimmed by 7 bases and V by 2 bases; bases with no gene match: 7. The CDR3 bases are TGTGCCAGCAGCTTAAGGGCGGGAGGGCAAAATACGCAGTATTTT. Translating gives CASSLRAGGQNTQYF.

This rearrangement joins TRBV9 to TRBJ1-5, with 7 positions matching TRBD1. Germline assignment: CDR1 SGDLS and CDR2 YYNGEE. This CDR3 is built from 14 residues. V was clipped by 4 bases and J by 2 bases; unmatched bases: 3. The DNA for the CDR3 is TGTGCCAGCAGCTCAGGGGGTGGCAATCAGCCCCAGCATTTT. Amino acid sequence: CASSSGGGNQPQHF.

The rearrangement links TRBV18 to TRBJ1-2; D remains ambiguous. Germline CDR1 and CDR2: KGHSH and LQKENI. This CDR3 contains 14 residues. Trimming cost V 3 bases and J 3 bases, with 11 bases left between them. CDR3: CASSPQETYYGYTF. DNA for the CDR3: TGTGCCAGCTCACCGCAGGAAACCTACTATGGCTACACCTTC.

The chain couples TRBV4-3 to TRBJ1-2; the D is unclear. In germline, CDR1 is LGHNA, CDR2 YSLEER. V was cut by 1 base and J by 5 bases, with 14 bases left in between. This CDR3 is built from 15 residues. The CDR3 nucleotides read TGCGCCAGCAGCCAAGTGGGTCAGGCAGCATATGGCTACACCTTC. It encodes CASSQVGQAAYGYTF.

The chain has TRBV11-2 and TRBJ1-1, with 10 bases matching TRBD1. CDR3 length: 15 residues. Germline V gene data show CDR1 as SGHAT and CDR2 as FQNNGV. V gave up 5 bases and J gave up 6 bases; unmatched junction bases: 9. The CDR3 DNA sequence: TGTGCCAGCAGCAGAACCCGGGACAGGGGCCCTGAAGCTTTCTTT. Translation: CASSRTRDRGPEAFF.

The CDR3 loop is CASSVQRDYNEQFF. As DNA, the CDR3 is TGCGCCAGCAGTGTCCAGCGGGATTACAATGAGCAGTTCTTC. The chain uses TRBV10-1 and TRBJ2-1; TRBD2 matches at 7 bases. Looked up from germline, CDR1 is WNHNN and CDR2 is SYGVQD (reference sequence). V was pared by 4 bases and J by 4 bases, with 4 bases of the junction left unmatched. This CDR3 has 14 amino acids.

The V call is TRBV27, the J call TRBJ1-6; D is undetermined. Germline values: CDR1 MNHEY, CDR2 SMNVEV (reference sequence). The CDR3 extends over 18 amino acids. V lost 5 bases and J lost 8, with 25 bases in between. The CDR3: CASSPIAFSEEMYSPLHF. CDR3 nucleotide sequence: TGTGCCAGCAGTCCTATAGCTTTCAGTGAGGAGATGTATTCACCCCTCCACTTT.

The rearrangement links TRBV4-1 to TRBJ1-5; no clear D. V shed 0 bases and J shed 1 base, with 13 bases lying between them. This CDR3 is built from 17 residues. Germline lookup yields CDR1 MGHRA and CDR2 YSYEKL. Written as DNA, the CDR3 is TGCGCCAGCAGCCAAGATTTCGAAACAGTAAGCAATCAGCCCCAGCATTTT. As protein: CASSQDFETVSNQPQHF.

CDR3 nucleotide sequence: TGTGCCAGCAGTGAAGGACAGGGGGAGTATGAGCAGTACTTC. It specifies CASSEGQGEYEQYF. The chain uses TRBV2 and TRBJ2-7, with 9 bases that match TRBD1. The CDR3 is 14 amino acids. V lost 1 base and J lost 7; bases outside the gene matches: 5. The germline gives CDR1 SNHLY, CDR2 FYNNEI.

This rearrangement joins TRBV27 to TRBJ2-3, with 8 bases that match TRBD1. The germline V gene encodes CDR1 MNHEY and CDR2 SMNVEV (reference sequence). This CDR3 region has 15 residues. The V segment lost 6 bases and the J segment 3 bases; nucleotides outside the gene matches: 8. CDR3 region: CASSGGTGRTDTQYF. The DNA for the CDR3 is TGTGCCAGCAGCGGAGGGACAGGACGGACAGATACGCAGTATTTT.

The V and J genes are TRBV2 and TRBJ2-7, with D perhaps matching TRBD1 (6 bases). V shed 7 bases and J shed 0 bases, with 16 bases lying between them. The CDR3 runs to 15 residues. Germline V CDR1 and CDR2: SNHLY, FYNNEI. The CDR3 loop reads CASIPQGFRSYEQYF. The CDR3 DNA is TGTGCCAGCATTCCACAGGGATTCCGCTCCTACGAGCAGTACTTC.

This rearrangement joins TRBV14 to TRBJ2-1, with 8 bases lining up with TRBD1. V trimming: 4 bases; J trimming: 2 bases; junction bases outside the gene matches: 1. Looked up from germline, CDR1 is SGHDN and CDR2 is FVKESK. This CDR3 spans 14 amino acids. The CDR3 coding sequence is TGTGCCAGCAGCCCGGACAGGGCCTACAATGAGCAGTTCTTC. Translated, it gives CASSPDRAYNEQFF.

The J gene is TRBJ2-1, the V gene TRBV7-2; 13 nucleotides line up with TRBD2. Germline V lookup: CDR1 SGHTA, CDR2 FQGNSA. The CDR3 runs 17 residues. V lost 0 bases and J lost 2; bases outside the gene matches: 1. The CDR3: CASSLAGTSGTYNEQFF. In DNA, the CDR3 is TGTGCCAGCAGCTTAGCGGGGACTAGCGGGACCTACAATGAGCAGTTCTTC.

The J gene is TRBJ2-7, the V gene TRBV11-2; TRBD2 agrees at 8 bases. In germline, CDR1 is SGHAT, CDR2 FQNNGV. With 5 bases clipped from V and 0 bases from J, the junction kept 9 bases outside the gene matches. The CDR3 loop spans 16 amino acids. CDR3 sequence (DNA): TGTGCCAGCAGCAGAGGGTCCGGGACTAGCTCCTACGAGCAGTACTTC. Amino acids: CASSRGSGTSSYEQYF.

The chain recombines TRBV7-9 with TRBJ2-3, with a tentative D call TRBD2 (6 bases). CDR1 is SEHNR, CDR2 FQNEAQ, per germline (reference sequence). CDR3 length: 13 residues. The CDR3 loop is CASQYLATDTQYF. CDR3 nucleotides: TGTGCGAGCCAGTACCTAGCGACAGATACGCAGTATTTT.

This rearrangement joins TRBV6-6 to TRBJ2-5; no firm D call. The germline V gene has CDR1 MNHNY and CDR2 SVGAGI (reference sequence). This CDR3 is built from 13 residues. V dropped 2 bases and J dropped 4 bases, with 8 bases sitting between them. The CDR3 loop is CASSYPSGETQYF. CDR3 bases: TGTGCCAGCAGTTACCCTTCGGGAGAGACCCAGTACTTC.

The V call is TRBV5-6, the J call TRBJ2-7; D might be TRBD1 (6 bases). The CDR3 consists of 13 residues. Germline lookup yields CDR1 SGHDT and CDR2 YYEEEE. Trimming removed 7 bases from V and 1 base from J, with 12 bases in between. Written as DNA, the CDR3 is TGTGCCAGCGAGGGGCAGGGGTCCTACGAGCAGTACTTC. As protein: CASEGQGSYEQYF.

This clone was seen just once. The CDR3 coding sequence is TGTGCCAGCAGCGCTAGAGACACTAGCGGGAGTGTGTACTTC. Its translation is CASSARDTSGSVYF. This chain links TRBV11-2 with TRBJ2-7; 11 bases agree with TRBD2. Germline values: CDR1 SGHAT, CDR2 FQNNGV. CDR3 length: 14 residues. V was pared by 5 bases and J by 12 bases, with 12 bases of the junction left unmatched.

The chain carries TRBV10-3 and TRBJ1-6, with D possibly TRBD1 on 5 matching bases. The CDR3 sequence is 19 residues long. With 2 bases removed from V and 3 bases from J, the gap between germline ends came to 20 bases. The germline V gene encodes CDR1 ENHRY and CDR2 SYGVKD. The DNA of the CDR3 is TGTGCCATCAGTGAGGAACCATCGAGCCGGGGGTACTATAATTCACCCCTCCACTTT. This sequence encodes CAISEEPSSRGYYNSPLHF.

The rearrangement joins TRBV5-8 to TRBJ1-5; the D gene is possibly TRBD1 (5 bases). Looked up from germline, CDR1 is SGHTS and CDR2 is YDEGEE. V was clipped by 2 bases and J by 4 bases, with 13 bases between them. This CDR3 has 15 residues. The CDR3 loop is CASSLTRALNQPQHF. The CDR3 nucleotides are TGTGCCAGCAGCTTAACCAGGGCTCTTAATCAGCCCCAGCATTTT.

The gene calls are TRBV6-6 and TRBJ1-1; the match to TRBD1 covers 7 bases. J lost 0 bases, V lost 5 bases, and 12 bases had no gene match. This CDR3 has 17 residues. Looked up from germline, CDR1 is MNHNY and CDR2 is SVGAGI (reference sequence). The CDR3 DNA follows: TGTGCCAGCAGTCTCCGCTGGGACAGCTACATGAACACTGAAGCTTTCTTT. It codes for CASSLRWDSYMNTEAFF.

This chain uses TRBV7-2 with TRBJ2-2; D unresolved. The CDR3 spans 15 residues. Germline V gene sequence: CDR1 SGHTA, CDR2 FQGNSA. Between the trimmed V and J ends, which lost 0 bases and 6 bases, there was a span of 11 bases. The CDR3: CASSLAWPLAGELFF. DNA of the CDR3: TGTGCCAGCAGCTTAGCGTGGCCGCTCGCCGGGGAGCTGTTTTTT.

This clone occurred once. The rearrangement joins TRBV3-1 (or the pseudogene TRBV3-2) to TRBJ1-2; TRBD1 is a possible D gene (5 bases). Looked up from germline, CDR1 is LGHDT and CDR2 is YNNKEL (reference sequence). V was shortened by 5 bases and J by 3 bases, with 19 bases between the two germline ends. The CDR3 runs to 16 residues. CDR3 loop: CASSSRGRGQDYGYTF. In nucleotides, the CDR3 is TGTGCCAGCAGCTCCCGGGGGAGAGGGCAAGACTATGGCTACACCTTC.

Only one count was recorded for this clone. The chain joins TRBV15 to TRBJ2-7; D is perhaps TRBD1 (7 bases). Germline assignment: CDR1 LNHNV and CDR2 YYDKDF (reference sequence). The CDR3 extends over 14 amino acids. Trimming shortened V by 5 bases and J by 3 bases, and 14 bases separated the two germline ends. CDR3 protein: CATSGRDSDYEQYF. CDR3 coding DNA: TGTGCCACCAGCGGGCGGGACAGCGACTACGAGCAGTACTTC.

The chain recombines TRBV12-3 or TRBV12-4 with TRBJ1-2, with D hard to call. Trimming stripped 3 bases from V and 7 bases from J, with 12 bases between. The CDR3 consists of 13 residues. For the CDR3, the DNA is TGTGCCAGCAGTTTCGGCGGCAGCTCTGGCTACACCTTC. It translates to CASSFGGSSGYTF.

The V and J genes are TRBV6-1 and TRBJ2-5; TRBD2 agrees at 7 bases. Germline CDR1 reads MNHNS; CDR2 reads SASEGT. Germline trimming cut 3 bases from V and 0 bases from J; bases unmatched to any gene: 7. CDR3 length equals 16 residues. As DNA, the CDR3 is TGTGCCAGCAGTGAGTCTCTAGCGGTATACCAAGAGACCCAGTACTTC. It specifies CASSESLAVYQETQYF.